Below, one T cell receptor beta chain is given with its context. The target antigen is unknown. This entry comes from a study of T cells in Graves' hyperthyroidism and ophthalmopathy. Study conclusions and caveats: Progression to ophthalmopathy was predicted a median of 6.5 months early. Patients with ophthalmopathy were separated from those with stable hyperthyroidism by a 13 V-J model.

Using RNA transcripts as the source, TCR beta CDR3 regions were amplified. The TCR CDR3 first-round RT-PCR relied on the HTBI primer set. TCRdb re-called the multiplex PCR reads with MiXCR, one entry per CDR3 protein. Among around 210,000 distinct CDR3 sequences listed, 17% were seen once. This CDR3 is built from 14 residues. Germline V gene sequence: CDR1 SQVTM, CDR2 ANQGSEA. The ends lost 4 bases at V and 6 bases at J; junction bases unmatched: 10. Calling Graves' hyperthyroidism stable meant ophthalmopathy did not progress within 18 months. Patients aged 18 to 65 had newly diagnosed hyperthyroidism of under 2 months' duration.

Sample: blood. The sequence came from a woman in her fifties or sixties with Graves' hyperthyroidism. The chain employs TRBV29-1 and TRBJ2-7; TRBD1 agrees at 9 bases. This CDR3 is CSVGGQGMTSEQYF. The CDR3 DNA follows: TGCAGCGTTGGGGGACAGGGAATGACGTCCGAGCAGTACTTC.